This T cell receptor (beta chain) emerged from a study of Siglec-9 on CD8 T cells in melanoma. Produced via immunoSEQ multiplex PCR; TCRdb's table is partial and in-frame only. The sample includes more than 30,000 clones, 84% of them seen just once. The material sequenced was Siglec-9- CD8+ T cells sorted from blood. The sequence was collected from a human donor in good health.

This CDR3 is CASSEQGFPDTQYF. The DNA of the CDR3 is TGTGCCAGCAGCGAACAGGGGTTCCCAGATACGCAGTATTTT. V is TRBV9 and J is TRBJ2-3, with TRBD1 matching over 7 bases. CDR1 is SGDLS and CDR2 is YYNGEE in the germline V gene. Trimming took 3 bases from V and 4 from J; bases not matched to a gene: 5. The CDR3 sequence is 14 residues long.